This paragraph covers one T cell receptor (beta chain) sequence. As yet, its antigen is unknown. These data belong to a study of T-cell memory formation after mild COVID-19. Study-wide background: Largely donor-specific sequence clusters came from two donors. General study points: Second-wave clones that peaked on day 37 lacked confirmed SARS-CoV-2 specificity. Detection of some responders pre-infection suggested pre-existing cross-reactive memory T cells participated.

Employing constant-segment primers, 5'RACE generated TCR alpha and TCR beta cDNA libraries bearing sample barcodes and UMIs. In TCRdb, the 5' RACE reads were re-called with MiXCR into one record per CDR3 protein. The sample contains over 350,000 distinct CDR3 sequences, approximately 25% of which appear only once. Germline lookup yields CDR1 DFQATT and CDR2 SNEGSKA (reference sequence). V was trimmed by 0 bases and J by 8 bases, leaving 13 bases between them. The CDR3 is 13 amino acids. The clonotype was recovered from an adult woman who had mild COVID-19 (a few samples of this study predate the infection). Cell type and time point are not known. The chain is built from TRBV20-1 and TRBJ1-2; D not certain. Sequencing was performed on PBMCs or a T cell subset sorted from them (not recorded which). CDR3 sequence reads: CSARDPVGLGYTF. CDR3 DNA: TGCAGTGCTAGAGATCCCGTGGGATTGGGCTACACCTTC.